The T cell receptor beta chain described here comes from a study of identical twins. Study-level findings and limits: With beta out-of-frame sequences, excess sharing by twins was weaker.

TCRdb re-derived calls from the 5' RACE reads in MiXCR, one entry per CDR3 protein. The repertoire has approximately 700,000 distinct CDR3 sequences, around a sixth of them found once; the top ten carry roughly 13%. Between the trimmed V and J ends, which lost 2 bases and 16 bases, there was a span of 12 bases. From germline, CDR1 is SGHTA and CDR2 FQGNSA. This CDR3 has 11 residues. To note about this clonotype: Its specificity is unknown.

The same specimen was also included in a second study, on T cells expressing NK-cell markers. This second study says: The leading position in the CD3+CD56-NKG2C+ fraction of a few donors also went to these clonotypes.

The clonotype originates from a woman between 18 and 29 years old in good health. Sequenced sample: PBMCs. The genes are TRBV7-2 and TRBJ2-1; D not resolved. This chain's CDR3 is CASSLKDGQFF. CDR3 nucleotide sequence: TGTGCCAGCAGCTTAAAGGATGGTCAATTCTTC.